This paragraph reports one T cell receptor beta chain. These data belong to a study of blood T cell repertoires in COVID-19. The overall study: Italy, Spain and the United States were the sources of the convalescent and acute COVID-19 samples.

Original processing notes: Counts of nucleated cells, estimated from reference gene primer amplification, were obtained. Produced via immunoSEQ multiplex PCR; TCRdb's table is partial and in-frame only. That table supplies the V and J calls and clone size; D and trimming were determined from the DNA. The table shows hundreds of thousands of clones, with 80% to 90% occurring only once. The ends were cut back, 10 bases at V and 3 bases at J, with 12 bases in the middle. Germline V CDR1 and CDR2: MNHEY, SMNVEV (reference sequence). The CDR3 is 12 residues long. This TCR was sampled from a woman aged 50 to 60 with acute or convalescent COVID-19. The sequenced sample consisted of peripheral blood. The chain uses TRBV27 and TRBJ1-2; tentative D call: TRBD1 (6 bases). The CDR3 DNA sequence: TGTGCCATACGGGACACGGACTATGGCTACACCTTC. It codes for CAIRDTDYGYTF.